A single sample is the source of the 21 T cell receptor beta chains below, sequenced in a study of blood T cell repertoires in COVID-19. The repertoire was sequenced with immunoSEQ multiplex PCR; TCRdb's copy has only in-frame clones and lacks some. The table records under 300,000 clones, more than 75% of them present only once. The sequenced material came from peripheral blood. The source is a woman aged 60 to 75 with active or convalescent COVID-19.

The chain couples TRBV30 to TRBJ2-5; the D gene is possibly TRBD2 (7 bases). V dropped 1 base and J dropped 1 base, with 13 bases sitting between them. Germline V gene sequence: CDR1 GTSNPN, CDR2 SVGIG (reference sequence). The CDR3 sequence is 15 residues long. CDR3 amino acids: CAWSGPGGLQETQYF. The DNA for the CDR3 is TGTGCCTGGAGTGGTCCCGGGGGGCTCCAAGAGACCCAGTACTTC.

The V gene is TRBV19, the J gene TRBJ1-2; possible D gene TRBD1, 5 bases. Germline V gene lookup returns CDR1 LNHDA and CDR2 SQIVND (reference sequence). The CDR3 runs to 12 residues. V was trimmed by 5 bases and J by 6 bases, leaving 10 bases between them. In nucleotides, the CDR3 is TGTGCCAGTAGTCCGAACAGGCATGGCTACACCTTC. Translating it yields CASSPNRHGYTF.

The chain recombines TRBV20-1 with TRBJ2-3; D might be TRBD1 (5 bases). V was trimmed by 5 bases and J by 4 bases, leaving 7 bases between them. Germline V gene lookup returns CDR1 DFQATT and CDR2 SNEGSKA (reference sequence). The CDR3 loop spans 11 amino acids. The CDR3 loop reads CSALRADTQYF. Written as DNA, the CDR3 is TGCAGTGCTCTCAGGGCAGATACGCAGTATTTT.

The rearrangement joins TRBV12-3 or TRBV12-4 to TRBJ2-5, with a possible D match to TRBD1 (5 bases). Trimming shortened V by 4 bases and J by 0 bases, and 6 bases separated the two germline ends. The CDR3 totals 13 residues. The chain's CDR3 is CASSWGYQETQYF. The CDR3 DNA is TGTGCCAGCAGTTGGGGCTACCAAGAGACCCAGTACTTC.

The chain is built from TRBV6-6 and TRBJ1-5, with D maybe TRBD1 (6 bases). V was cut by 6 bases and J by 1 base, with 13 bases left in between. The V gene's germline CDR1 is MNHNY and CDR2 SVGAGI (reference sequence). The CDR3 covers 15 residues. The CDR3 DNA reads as TGTGCCAGCAGCCTTCAGGGGACCAGCAATCAGCCCCAGCATTTT. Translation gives CASSLQGTSNQPQHF.

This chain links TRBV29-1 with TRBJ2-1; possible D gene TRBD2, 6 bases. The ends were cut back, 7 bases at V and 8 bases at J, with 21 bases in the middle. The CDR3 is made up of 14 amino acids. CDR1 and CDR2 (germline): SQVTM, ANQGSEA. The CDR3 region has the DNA TGCAGCGCCTTGAGGACTACCTCCTCGGATGAGCAGTTCTTC. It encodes CSALRTTSSDEQFF.

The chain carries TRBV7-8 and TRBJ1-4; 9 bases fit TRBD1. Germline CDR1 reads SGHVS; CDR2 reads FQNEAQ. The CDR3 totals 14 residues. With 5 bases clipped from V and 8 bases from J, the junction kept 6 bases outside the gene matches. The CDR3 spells CASSRGQGGEKLFF. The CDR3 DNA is TGTGCCAGCAGCCGGGGACAGGGTGGGGAAAAACTGTTTTTT.

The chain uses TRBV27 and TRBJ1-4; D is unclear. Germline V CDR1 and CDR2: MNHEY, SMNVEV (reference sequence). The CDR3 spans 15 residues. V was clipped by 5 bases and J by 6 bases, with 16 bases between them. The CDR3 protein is CASSTRSRRDEKLFF. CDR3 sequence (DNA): TGTGCCAGCAGTACGAGGTCCCGAAGAGATGAAAAACTGTTTTTT.

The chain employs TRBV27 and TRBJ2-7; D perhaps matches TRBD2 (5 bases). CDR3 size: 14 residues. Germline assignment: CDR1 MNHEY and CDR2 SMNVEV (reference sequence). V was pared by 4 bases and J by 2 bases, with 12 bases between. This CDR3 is CASSSQALAYEQYF. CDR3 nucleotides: TGTGCCAGCAGTTCCCAGGCACTAGCCTACGAGCAGTACTTC.

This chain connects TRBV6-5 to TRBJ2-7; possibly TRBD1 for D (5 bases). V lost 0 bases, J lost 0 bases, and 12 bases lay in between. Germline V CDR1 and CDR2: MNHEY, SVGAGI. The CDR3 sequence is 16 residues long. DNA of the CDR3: TGTGCCAGCAGTTACTCTCCAGGGCCAAGCTCCTACGAGCAGTACTTC. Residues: CASSYSPGPSSYEQYF.

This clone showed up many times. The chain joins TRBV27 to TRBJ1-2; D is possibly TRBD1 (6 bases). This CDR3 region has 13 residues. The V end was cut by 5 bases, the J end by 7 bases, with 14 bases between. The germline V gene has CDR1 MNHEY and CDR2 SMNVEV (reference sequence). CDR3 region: CASSPRHRVGYTF. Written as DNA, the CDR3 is TGTGCCAGCAGTCCCCGCCACAGGGTTGGCTACACCTTC.

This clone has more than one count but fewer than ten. CDR3 protein: CAWTGRWEGSPLHF. CDR3 sequence (DNA): TGTGCCTGGACAGGGAGGTGGGAGGGTTCACCCCTCCACTTT. The chain uses TRBV30 and TRBJ1-6; D may be TRBD1 (5 bases). V was pared by 4 bases and J by 9 bases, with 16 bases between. The CDR3 sequence is 14 residues long. Germline V gives CDR1 GTSNPN, CDR2 SVGIG (reference sequence).

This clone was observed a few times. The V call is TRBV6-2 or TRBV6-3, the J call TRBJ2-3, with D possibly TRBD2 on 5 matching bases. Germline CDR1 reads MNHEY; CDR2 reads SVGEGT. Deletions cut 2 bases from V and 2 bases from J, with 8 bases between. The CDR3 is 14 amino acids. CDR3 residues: CASSYGRYTDTQYF. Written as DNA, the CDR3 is TGTGCCAGCAGTTACGGGAGATACACAGATACGCAGTATTTT.

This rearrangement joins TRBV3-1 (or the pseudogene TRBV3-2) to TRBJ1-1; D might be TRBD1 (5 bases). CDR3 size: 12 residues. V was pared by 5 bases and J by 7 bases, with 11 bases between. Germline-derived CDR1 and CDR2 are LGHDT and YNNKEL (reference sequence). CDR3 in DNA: TGTGCCAGCAGCTGGGGCGGGGGTGAAGCTTTCTTT. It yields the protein CASSWGGGEAFF.

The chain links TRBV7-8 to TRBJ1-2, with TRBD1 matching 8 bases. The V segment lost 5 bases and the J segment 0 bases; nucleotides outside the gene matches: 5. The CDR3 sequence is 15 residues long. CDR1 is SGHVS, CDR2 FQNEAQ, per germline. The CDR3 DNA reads TGTGCCAGCAGCCGAAGACAGGGGCCTAACTATGGCTACACCTTC. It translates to CASSRRQGPNYGYTF.

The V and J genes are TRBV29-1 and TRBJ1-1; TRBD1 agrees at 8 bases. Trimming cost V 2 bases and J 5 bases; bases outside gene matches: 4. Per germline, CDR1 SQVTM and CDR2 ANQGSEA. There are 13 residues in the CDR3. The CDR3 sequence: CSVERGQGTEAFF. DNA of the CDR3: TGCAGCGTTGAACGTGGACAGGGAACTGAAGCTTTCTTT.

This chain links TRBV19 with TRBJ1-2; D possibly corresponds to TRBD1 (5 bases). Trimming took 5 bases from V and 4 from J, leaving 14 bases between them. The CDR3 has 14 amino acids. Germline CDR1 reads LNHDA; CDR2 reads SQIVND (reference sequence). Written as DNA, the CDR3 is TGTGCCAGTAGTCAGGGCTTGGCAGGCTATGGCTACACCTTC. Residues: CASSQGLAGYGYTF.

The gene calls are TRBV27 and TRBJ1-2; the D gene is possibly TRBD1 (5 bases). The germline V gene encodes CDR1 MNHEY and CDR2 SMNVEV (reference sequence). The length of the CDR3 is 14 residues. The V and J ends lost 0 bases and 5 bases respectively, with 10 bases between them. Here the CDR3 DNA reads TGTGCCAGCAGTTTATCGCTCGGGGGGTATGGCTACACCTTC. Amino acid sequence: CASSLSLGGYGYTF.

CDR3 sequence reads: CASSFNRVFNYEQYF. CDR3 coding DNA: TGTGCCAGCAGCTTTAACAGGGTTTTCAACTACGAGCAGTACTTC. This rearrangement joins TRBV5-8 to TRBJ2-7; tentatively, D is TRBD1 (6 bases). The CDR3 extends over 15 amino acids. In germline, CDR1 is SGHTS, CDR2 YDEGEE. Between the trimmed V and J ends, which lost 2 bases and 3 bases, there was a span of 15 bases.

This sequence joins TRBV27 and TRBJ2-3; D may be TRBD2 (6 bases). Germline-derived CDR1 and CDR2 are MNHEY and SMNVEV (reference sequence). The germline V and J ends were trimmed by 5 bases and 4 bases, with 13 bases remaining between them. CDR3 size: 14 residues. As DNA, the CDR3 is TGTGCCAGCAGTCCAAGGGACTTGGCAGATACGCAGTATTTT. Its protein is CASSPRDLADTQYF.

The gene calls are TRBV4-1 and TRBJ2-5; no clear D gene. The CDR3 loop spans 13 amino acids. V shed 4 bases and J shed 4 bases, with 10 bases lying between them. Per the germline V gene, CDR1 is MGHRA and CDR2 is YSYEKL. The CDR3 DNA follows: TGCGCCAGCAGCCGGTCCACCGGAGAGACCCAGTACTTC. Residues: CASSRSTGETQYF.